This T cell receptor (beta chain) was identified during a study of T cell responses to AZD1222 COVID-19 vaccine. The study, taken as a whole, reports: Nearly half of unique spike-specific TCRs reportedly avoided B.1.351 and B.1.1.7 mutated regions. The breadth and depth of Spike-specific TCRs increased once two AZD1222 doses had been given.

Note on this clone: What it binds is not known.

The table came from immunoSEQ multiplex PCR; TCRdb's copy has only in-frame clones and leaves some out. Here the sample spans about 110,000 clones, around 90% being singletons. The germline V gene encodes CDR1 SGHTA and CDR2 FQGNSA. This CDR3 comprises 15 residues. The V end was cut by 3 bases, the J end by 3 bases, with 12 bases between. This rearrangement joins TRBV7-2 to TRBJ1-5, with no clear D. The receptor comes from an adult in good health. Source: peripheral blood, taken on day 0 of MenACWY control vaccination. CDR3 amino acids: CASSLSTANNQPQHF. The CDR3 DNA follows: TGTGCCAGCAGCTTGTCAACAGCTAACAATCAGCCCCAGCATTTT.